This TCR beta chain was observed in a study of blood T cell repertoires in COVID-19. Study background: Donors in the United States, Italy and Spain gave samples during acute or convalescent COVID-19. T cells, B-cell-depleted T cells, or PBMCs provided the cDNA or gDNA that served as material.

The CDR3 has 16 residues. Trimming shortened V by 0 bases and J by 0 bases, and 11 bases separated the two germline ends. CDR1 is SGHRS and CDR2 is YFSETQ in the germline V gene. Authors' methods: Reference gene primer amplification in the assay estimated nucleated cell counts. The data were produced by immunoSEQ multiplex PCR, yet TCRdb's version contains in-frame clones alone and is incomplete. V and J calls plus clone size are reproduced from that table; the DNA served to infer D and trimming. The repertoire holds about 73,000 clones, 65% to 85% seen once, with roughly 5.4% in the top ten. V and J are TRBV5-1 and TRBJ2-3; TRBD1 might be the D (6 bases). This sequence originates from a man aged 45-60 years with active COVID-19. Sequenced input: peripheral blood. In nucleotides, the CDR3 is TGCGCCAGCAGCTTGGGGACAGTTGGTAGCACAGATACGCAGTATTTT. Residues: CASSLGTVGSTDTQYF.